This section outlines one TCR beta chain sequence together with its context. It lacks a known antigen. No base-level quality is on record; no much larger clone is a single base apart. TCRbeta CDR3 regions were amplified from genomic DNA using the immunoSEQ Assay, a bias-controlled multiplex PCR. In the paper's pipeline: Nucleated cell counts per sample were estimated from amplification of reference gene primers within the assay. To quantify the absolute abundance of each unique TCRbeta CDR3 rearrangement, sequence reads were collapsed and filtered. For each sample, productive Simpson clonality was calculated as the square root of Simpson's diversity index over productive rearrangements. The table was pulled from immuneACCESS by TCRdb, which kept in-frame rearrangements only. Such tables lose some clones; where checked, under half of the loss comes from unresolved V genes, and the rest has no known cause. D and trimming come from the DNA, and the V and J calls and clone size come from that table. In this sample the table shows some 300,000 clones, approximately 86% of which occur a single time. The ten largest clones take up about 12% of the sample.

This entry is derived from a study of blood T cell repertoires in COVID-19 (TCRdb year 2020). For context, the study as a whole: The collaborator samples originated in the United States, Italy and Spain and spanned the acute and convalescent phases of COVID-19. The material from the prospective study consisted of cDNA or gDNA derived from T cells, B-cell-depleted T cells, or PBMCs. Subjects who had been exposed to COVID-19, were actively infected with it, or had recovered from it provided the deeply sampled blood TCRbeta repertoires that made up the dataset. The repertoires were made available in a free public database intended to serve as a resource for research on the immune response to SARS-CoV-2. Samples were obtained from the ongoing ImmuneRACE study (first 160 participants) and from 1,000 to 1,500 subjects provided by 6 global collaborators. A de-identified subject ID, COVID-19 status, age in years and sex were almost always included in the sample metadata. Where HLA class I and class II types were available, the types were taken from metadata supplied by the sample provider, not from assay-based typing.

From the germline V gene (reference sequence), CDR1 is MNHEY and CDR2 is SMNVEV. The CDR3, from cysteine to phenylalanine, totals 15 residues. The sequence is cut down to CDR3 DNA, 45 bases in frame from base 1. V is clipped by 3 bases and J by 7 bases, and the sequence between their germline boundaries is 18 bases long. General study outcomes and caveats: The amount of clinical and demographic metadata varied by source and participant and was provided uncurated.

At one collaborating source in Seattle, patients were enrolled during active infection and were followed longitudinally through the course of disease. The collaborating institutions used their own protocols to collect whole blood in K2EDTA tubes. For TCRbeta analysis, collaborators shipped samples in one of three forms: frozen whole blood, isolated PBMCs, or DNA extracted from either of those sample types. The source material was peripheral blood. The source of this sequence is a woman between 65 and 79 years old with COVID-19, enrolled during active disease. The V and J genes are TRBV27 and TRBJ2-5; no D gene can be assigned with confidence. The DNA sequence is TGTGCCAGCAGTTTCCTGGGCAGCCGGTCAGGGACCCAGTACTTC. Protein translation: CASSFLGSRSGTQYF.